The 27 T cell receptor beta chains presented below share a single source sample, sequenced in a study of T cells in localized non-small cell lung cancer. The repertoire was sequenced with immunoSEQ multiplex PCR; TCRdb's copy has only in-frame clones and lacks some. The sample has about 70,000 clones, 70% to 90% seen once; the top ten hold 21%. Sequencing used peripheral blood, obtained before any cancer treatment. The receptors stem from a male donor aged 60 or over with stage III squamous cell lung carcinoma.

The CDR3 DNA is TGCGCCAGTCACCGGGACAGGACCTTTGGGACCCAGTACTTC. This translates into CASHRDRTFGTQYF. The V gene is TRBV10-2, the J gene TRBJ2-5, with 8 bases aligning to TRBD1. The CDR3 has 14 amino acids. Germline lookup yields CDR1 WSHSY and CDR2 SAAADI. The ends lost 9 bases at V and 7 bases at J; junction bases unmatched: 13.

V is TRBV5-6 and J is TRBJ1-6; perhaps TRBD1 as D (5 bases). The V gene lost 3 bases and the J gene lost 7 bases, with 11 bases spanning the gap. Per the germline V gene, CDR1 is SGHDT and CDR2 is YYEEEE. The CDR3 consists of 14 residues. The CDR3 nucleotides are TGTGCCAGCAGCTCGGGACTCGGGAATTCACCCCTCCACTTT. It specifies CASSSGLGNSPLHF.

V gene TRBV19 combines with J gene TRBJ1-1; no clear D. CDR3 length equals 11 residues. The germline gives CDR1 LNHDA, CDR2 SQIVND (reference sequence). With 5 bases removed from V and 4 bases from J, the gap between germline ends came to 5 bases. CDR3 protein: CASSAFTEAFF. The CDR3 region has the DNA TGTGCCAGTAGTGCGTTCACTGAAGCTTTCTTT.

The J gene is TRBJ2-1, the V gene TRBV29-1; tentatively, D is TRBD2 (6 bases). Germline loops: CDR1 SQVTM, CDR2 ANQGSEA. The V gene lost 6 bases and the J gene lost 12 bases, with 18 bases spanning the gap. This CDR3 is 12 amino acids long. The CDR3 spells CSVARQSEGQFF. CDR3 in DNA: TGCAGCGTAGCCCGACAGTCGGAGGGGCAGTTCTTC.

The rearrangement links TRBV2 to TRBJ2-5; no clear D. Trimming took 2 bases from V and 5 from J, leaving 12 bases between them. CDR1 is SNHLY and CDR2 is FYNNEI in the germline V gene. CDR3 size: 14 residues. This CDR3 is CASSESMVGETQYF. The CDR3 coding sequence is TGTGCCAGCAGTGAATCGATGGTTGGGGAGACCCAGTACTTC.

This rearrangement joins TRBV7-9 to TRBJ2-1, with D unclear. Trimming shortened V by 2 bases and J by 9 bases, and 14 bases separated the two germline ends. From germline, CDR1 is SEHNR and CDR2 FQNEAQ (reference sequence). The CDR3 loop spans 14 amino acids. The CDR3 loop reads CASSLPYSGVEQFF. The CDR3 region has the DNA TGTGCCAGCAGCTTACCTTACTCTGGGGTTGAGCAGTTCTTC.

The genes are TRBV9 and TRBJ1-6; unclear D gene. The CDR3 runs to 11 residues. CDR1 and CDR2 from the germline V gene are SGDLS and YYNGEE. V was shortened by 4 bases and J by 14 bases, with 10 bases between the two germline ends. The CDR3 nucleotides are TGTGCCAGCAGCTCAGGTTTGTCCCTCCACTTT. Translated, it gives CASSSGLSLHF.

The V call is TRBV19, the J call TRBJ2-2; 9 bases fit TRBD1. With 5 bases clipped from V and 0 bases from J, the junction kept 4 bases outside the gene matches. Germline CDR1 and CDR2: LNHDA and SQIVND (reference sequence). CDR3 size: 16 residues. CDR3 amino acids: CASSSTGGPNTGELFF. CDR3 DNA: TGTGCCAGTAGTTCTACAGGGGGCCCGAACACCGGGGAGCTGTTTTTT.

This chain connects TRBV5-1 to TRBJ1-4; weak D call: TRBD1 (6 bases). This CDR3 has 16 residues. Germline loops: CDR1 SGHRS, CDR2 YFSETQ. The V gene lost 0 bases and the J gene lost 4 bases, with 13 bases spanning the gap. The CDR3: CASSLGARGNNEKLFF. In DNA, the CDR3 is TGCGCCAGCAGCTTGGGGGCCAGGGGCAATAATGAAAAACTGTTTTTT.

This sequence joins TRBV7-9 and TRBJ2-2; possibly TRBD1 or TRBD2 for D (6 bases each). V dropped 11 bases and J dropped 6 bases, with 16 bases sitting between them. The CDR3 is made up of 13 amino acids. The germline V gene encodes CDR1 SEHNR and CDR2 FQNEAQ (reference sequence). The CDR3 region is CALPRGPPGELFF. The CDR3 DNA follows: TGTGCCTTACCCCGGGGGCCCCCCGGGGAGCTGTTTTTT. Full variable domain (missing parts from reference TRBV7-9 and TRBJ2-2): DTGVSQNPRHKITKRGQNVTFRCDPISEHNRLYWYRQTLGQGPEFLTYFQNEAQLEKSRLLSDRFSAERPKGSFSTLEIQRTEQGDSAMYLCALPRGPPGELFFGEGSRLTVL.

The rearrangement joins TRBV9 to TRBJ2-3; possible D gene TRBD2, 5 bases. Trimming shortened V by 0 bases and J by 4 bases, and 15 bases separated the two germline ends. This CDR3 comprises 16 residues. The germline V gene has CDR1 SGDLS and CDR2 YYNGEE. CDR3 amino acids: CASSVEAGRPPDTQYF. The CDR3 DNA reads TGTGCCAGCAGCGTAGAGGCGGGCCGCCCCCCAGATACGCAGTATTTT. Looking up the rest from reference TRBV9 and TRBJ2-3 gives the full variable domain: DSGVTQTPKHLITATGQRVTLRCSPRSGDLSVYWYQQSLDQGLQFLIQYYNGEERAKGNILERFSAQQFPDLHSELNLSSLELGDSALYFCASSVEAGRPPDTQYFGPGTRLTVL.

The rearrangement joins TRBV4-1 to TRBJ2-7; D might be TRBD1 (5 bases). The CDR3 consists of 18 residues. The V and J ends lost 4 bases and 3 bases respectively, with 25 bases between them. Germline values: CDR1 MGHRA, CDR2 YSYEKL. As DNA, the CDR3 is TGCGCCAGCAGCCGATCCGCCCTACCACAGGAAAGGGGCTACGAGCAGTACTTC. Translation gives CASSRSALPQERGYEQYF.

The chain couples TRBV7-6 to TRBJ2-1, with D possibly being TRBD2 (6 bases). Germline CDR1 is SGHVS and CDR2 is FNYEAQ. Trimming stripped 5 bases from V and 8 bases from J, with 19 bases between. The CDR3 loop spans 15 amino acids. CDR3 sequence (DNA): TGTGCCAGCAGCGTCCGGGACTCGCCGTTGGATGAGCAGTTCTTC. The encoded protein is CASSVRDSPLDEQFF.

The chain couples TRBV19 to TRBJ1-2; D possibly corresponds to TRBD1 (6 bases). The CDR3 covers 15 residues. Germline V gene sequence: CDR1 LNHDA, CDR2 SQIVND (reference sequence). V was cut by 4 bases and J by 4 bases, with 16 bases left in between. The CDR3 region has the DNA TGTGCCAGTAGTACGGGGACACCGGGCGGCTATGGCTACACCTTC. This translates into CASSTGTPGGYGYTF.

This chain uses TRBV18 with TRBJ1-1, with D unclear. CDR3 length: 16 residues. Germline-derived CDR1 and CDR2 are KGHSH and LQKENI. Trimming took off 0 bases at V and 3 bases at J, with 14 bases between the two ends. The CDR3 region is CASSPPSLVDDTEAFF. The CDR3 DNA is TGTGCCAGCTCACCACCGAGTCTGGTAGATGACACTGAAGCTTTCTTT.

This sequence joins TRBV2 and TRBJ1-4; no definite D call. V was clipped by 10 bases and J by 8 bases, with 11 bases between them. The CDR3 contains 11 residues. Germline loops: CDR1 SNHLY, CDR2 FYNNEI. The CDR3 DNA sequence: TGTGCCACCGGCAGAGGAGAAAAACTGTTTTTT. Translation gives CATGRGEKLFF.

This rearrangement joins TRBV5-4 to TRBJ1-1, with TRBD1 identical over 7 bases. J gave up 1 base and V 1 base, and 1 base lay outside the gene matches. In germline, CDR1 is SGHNT, CDR2 YYREEE (reference sequence). This CDR3 spans 14 amino acids. This CDR3 is CASSLNRGNTEAFF. CDR3 DNA sequence: TGTGCCAGCAGCTTGAACAGGGGGAACACTGAAGCTTTCTTT.

The chain carries TRBV10-1 and TRBJ2-4, with TRBD1 matching over 8 bases. CDR3 length: 13 amino acids. CDR1 is WNHNN, CDR2 SYGVQD, per germline (reference sequence). The ends lost 9 bases at V and 8 bases at J; junction bases unmatched: 9. The CDR3 region has the DNA TGCGCCAGTTCCCGGACAGGGAAGGACATTCAGTACTTC. Its translation: CASSRTGKDIQYF.

In this sample, this clone turned up a few times. The J gene is TRBJ1-2, the V gene TRBV29-1; the D gene is possibly TRBD1 (5 bases). CDR1 SQVTM and CDR2 ANQGSEA come from the germline V gene. The CDR3 contains 15 residues. Trimming removed 0 bases from V and 5 bases from J, with 16 bases in between. The CDR3 DNA is TGCAGCGTTGAAGACAGGGCGGGGGTTTCTTATGGCTACACCTTC. This codes for CSVEDRAGVSYGYTF.

The chain uses TRBV4-1 and TRBJ1-4; D is uncertain. Between the trimmed V and J ends, which lost 0 bases and 5 bases, there was a span of 7 bases. Germline values: CDR1 MGHRA, CDR2 YSYEKL. CDR3 length: 14 residues. CDR3: CASSQDPPNEKLFF. CDR3 bases: TGCGCCAGCAGCCAAGATCCCCCAAATGAAAAACTGTTTTTT.

This clone showed up just a few times. The chain is built from TRBV18 and TRBJ2-4; TRBD1 agrees at 12 bases. Germline V gene data show CDR1 as KGHSH and CDR2 as LQKENI. V was clipped by 3 bases and J by 0 bases; unmatched bases: 12. This CDR3 is 20 amino acids long. In DNA form, the CDR3 reads TGTGCCAGCTCACCCAGACCGGGACAGGGGGCACTTCTAGCCAAAAACATTCAGTACTTC. It encodes CASSPRPGQGALLAKNIQYF.

This chain joins TRBV7-9 and TRBJ2-1; 10 bases are a match to TRBD1. This CDR3 spans 15 amino acids. Germline V gives CDR1 SEHNR, CDR2 FQNEAQ (reference sequence). Unmatched junction bases numbered 9, after V lost 5 bases and J lost 8 bases. The CDR3 spells CASSIVGTGAYEQFF. The CDR3 bases are TGTGCCAGCAGCATAGTAGGGACAGGGGCGTATGAGCAGTTCTTC. Complete variable domain (other parts from reference TRBV7-9 and TRBJ2-1): DTGVSQNPRHKITKRGQNVTFRCDPISEHNRLYWYRQTLGQGPEFLTYFQNEAQLEKSRLLSDRFSAERPKGSFSTLEIQRTEQGDSAMYLCASSIVGTGAYEQFFGPGTRLTVL.

This clone was observed once. The rearrangement joins TRBV5-5 to TRBJ2-3; a weak D match, TRBD2 (5 bases). The CDR3 runs 16 residues. In germline, CDR1 is SGHKS, CDR2 YYEKEE (reference sequence). V lost 1 base and J 0 bases, leaving 12 bases between the germline ends. The CDR3 loop reads CASSLTADLSTDTQYF. The DNA of the CDR3 is TGTGCCAGCAGCTTGACAGCGGACCTCAGCACAGATACGCAGTATTTT.

The J gene is TRBJ2-3, the V gene TRBV5-4; either TRBD1 or TRBD2 may supply D (5 bases each). Germline CDR1 is SGHNT and CDR2 is YYREEE (reference sequence). V was pared by 3 bases and J by 1 base, with 9 bases between. The CDR3 covers 14 residues. Here the CDR3 DNA reads TGTGCCAGCAGCTCGGGGCAGGGCACAGATACGCAGTATTTT. The encoded protein is CASSSGQGTDTQYF. Full variable domain (missing parts from reference TRBV5-4 and TRBJ2-3): ETGVTQSPTHLIKTRGQQVTLRCSSQSGHNTVSWYQQALGQGPQFIFQYYREEENGRGNFPPRFSGLQFPNYSSELNVNALELDDSALYLCASSSGQGTDTQYFGPGTRLTVL.

This rearrangement joins TRBV6-5 to TRBJ1-1; TRBD1 might be the D (6 bases). The germline V gene has CDR1 MNHEY and CDR2 SVGAGI. The V and J ends lost 5 bases and 1 base respectively, with 14 bases between them. The CDR3 covers 15 residues. CDR3: CASSRFGQRNTEAFF. The CDR3 coding sequence is TGTGCCAGCAGTCGCTTCGGACAGAGGAACACTGAAGCTTTCTTT.

This chain links TRBV2 with TRBJ2-7; D is perhaps TRBD1 or TRBD2 (5 bases each). This CDR3 comprises 17 residues. Trimming took 2 bases from V and 3 from J, leaving 20 bases between them. Germline-derived CDR1 and CDR2 are SNHLY and FYNNEI. CDR3 nucleotide sequence: TGTGCCAGCAGTGAATTTGAGGGGCGCAAAAAAAGCTACGAGCAGTACTTC. Amino acid sequence: CASSEFEGRKKSYEQYF.

The V call is TRBV7-3, the J call TRBJ2-3, with 9 bases fitting TRBD2. The germline V gene encodes CDR1 SGHTA and CDR2 FQGTGA. Trimming cost V 5 bases and J 4 bases; bases outside gene matches: 7. The CDR3 spans 15 residues. CDR3 amino acids: CASSTRGGEADTQYF. CDR3 coding DNA: TGTGCCAGCAGCACGCGGGGGGGCGAGGCAGATACGCAGTATTTT.